This TCR beta chain was retrieved from a study of T-cell reconstitution after alpha-beta-depleted transplantation in children. This CDR3 region has 15 residues. Per the germline V gene, CDR1 is SGHVS and CDR2 is FNYEAQ. Trimming stripped 6 bases from V and 7 bases from J, with 16 bases between. Broader study findings: Roughly two months post-transplant, alpha-beta T cells reportedly originated from several hundred graft clones that had expanded.

As it was prepared, the TCRbeta library received unique molecular identifiers. One entry per CDR3 protein results from TCRdb running MiXCR on the PCR reads. In the table there are fewer than 750,000 distinct CDR3 sequences, under 25% of which are singletons. This clonotype was counted at least ten times. Its target is not known. The TCR was taken from a boy younger than two who had a stem cell transplant for acute myeloid leukemia, so the T cells may come from the graft donor. The sequenced sample was PBMCs, mostly from graft donor cells, obtained 360 days after TCRalphabeta/CD19-depleted stem cell transplant. This sequence joins TRBV7-6 and TRBJ1-6; a possible D gene is TRBD1 (5 bases). CDR3 coding DNA: TGTGCCAGCAGTCCAGGGAATCTCGGGAATTCACCCCTCCACTTT. It is translated as CASSPGNLGNSPLHF.